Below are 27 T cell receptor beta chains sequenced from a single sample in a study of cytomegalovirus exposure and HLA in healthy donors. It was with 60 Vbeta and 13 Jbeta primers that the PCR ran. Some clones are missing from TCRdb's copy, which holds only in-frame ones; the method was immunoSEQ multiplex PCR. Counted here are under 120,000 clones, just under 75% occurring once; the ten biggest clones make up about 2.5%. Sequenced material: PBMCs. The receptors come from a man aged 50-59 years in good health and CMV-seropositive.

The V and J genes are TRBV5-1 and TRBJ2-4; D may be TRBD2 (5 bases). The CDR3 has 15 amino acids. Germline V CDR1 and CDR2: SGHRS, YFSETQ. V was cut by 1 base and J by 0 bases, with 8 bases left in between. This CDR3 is CASSLPGIAKNIQYF. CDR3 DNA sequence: TGCGCCAGCAGCTTGCCGGGAATAGCCAAAAACATTCAGTACTTC.

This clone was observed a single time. The chain's CDR3 is CASNSDRLNYGYTF. The CDR3 DNA reads as TGTGCCAGCAATTCGGACAGACTTAACTATGGCTACACCTTC. The chain employs TRBV2 and TRBJ1-2, with D maybe TRBD1 (6 bases). CDR1 is SNHLY, CDR2 FYNNEI, per germline. V gave up 7 bases and J gave up 1 base, with 13 bases separating them. The CDR3 is 14 residues long.

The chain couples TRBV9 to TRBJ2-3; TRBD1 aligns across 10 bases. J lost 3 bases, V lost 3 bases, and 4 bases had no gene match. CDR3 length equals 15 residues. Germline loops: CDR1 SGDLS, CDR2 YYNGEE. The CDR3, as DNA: TGTGCCAGCAGCGGGAGGACAGGGGGGACAGATACGCAGTATTTT. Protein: CASSGRTGGTDTQYF.

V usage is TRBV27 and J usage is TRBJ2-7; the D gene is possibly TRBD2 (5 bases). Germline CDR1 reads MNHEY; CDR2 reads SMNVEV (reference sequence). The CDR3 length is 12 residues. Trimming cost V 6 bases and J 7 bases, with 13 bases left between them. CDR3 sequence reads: CASSEGRREQYF. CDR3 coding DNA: TGTGCCAGCAGCGAGGGAAGGCGGGAGCAGTACTTC.

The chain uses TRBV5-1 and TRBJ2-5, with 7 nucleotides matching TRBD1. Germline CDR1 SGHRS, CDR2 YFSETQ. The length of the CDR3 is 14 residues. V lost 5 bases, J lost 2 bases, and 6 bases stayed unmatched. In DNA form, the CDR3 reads TGCGCCAGCAGGAGGGGGCGGGTACAAGAGACCCAGTACTTC. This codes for CASRRGRVQETQYF. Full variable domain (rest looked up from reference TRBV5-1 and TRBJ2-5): KAGVTQTPRYLIKTRGQQVTLSCSPISGHRSVSWYQQTPGQGLQFLFEYFSETQRNKGNFPGRFSGRQFSNSRSEMNVSTLELGDSALYLCASRRGRVQETQYFGPGTRLLVL.

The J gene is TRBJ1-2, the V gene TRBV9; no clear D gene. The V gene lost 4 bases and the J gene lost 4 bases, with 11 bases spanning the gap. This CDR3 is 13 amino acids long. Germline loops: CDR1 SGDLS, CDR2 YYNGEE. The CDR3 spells CASSTRALYGYTF. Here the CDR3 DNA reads TGTGCCAGCAGCACGAGGGCCCTCTATGGCTACACCTTC.

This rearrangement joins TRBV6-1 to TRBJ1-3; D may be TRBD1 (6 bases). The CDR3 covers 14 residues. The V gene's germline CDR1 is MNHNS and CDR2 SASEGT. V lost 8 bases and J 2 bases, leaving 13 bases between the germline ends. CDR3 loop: CASGPGAAGNTIYF. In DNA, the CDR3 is TGTGCCAGCGGGCCAGGGGCGGCTGGAAACACCATATATTTT.

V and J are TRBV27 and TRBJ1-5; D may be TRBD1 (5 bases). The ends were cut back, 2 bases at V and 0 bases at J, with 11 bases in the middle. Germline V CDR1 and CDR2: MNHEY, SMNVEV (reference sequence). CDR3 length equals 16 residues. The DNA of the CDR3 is TGTGCCAGCAGTTTACGAGGAGGGGTTAGCAATCAGCCCCAGCATTTT. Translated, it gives CASSLRGGVSNQPQHF.

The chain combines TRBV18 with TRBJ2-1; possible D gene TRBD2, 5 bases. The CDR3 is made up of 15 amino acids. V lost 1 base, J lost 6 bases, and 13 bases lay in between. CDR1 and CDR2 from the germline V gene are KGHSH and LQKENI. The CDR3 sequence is CASSPQRLAGNEQFF. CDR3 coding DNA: TGTGCCAGCTCACCACAAAGGCTAGCAGGCAATGAGCAGTTCTTC.

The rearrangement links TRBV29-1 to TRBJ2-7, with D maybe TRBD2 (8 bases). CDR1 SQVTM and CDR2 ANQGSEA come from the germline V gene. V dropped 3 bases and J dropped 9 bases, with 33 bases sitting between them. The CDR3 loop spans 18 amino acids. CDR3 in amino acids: CSVDLGQPRGRPNWGQYF. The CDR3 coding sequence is TGCAGCGTTGACCTGGGACAGCCACGCGGGAGGCCGAATTGGGGGCAGTACTTC.

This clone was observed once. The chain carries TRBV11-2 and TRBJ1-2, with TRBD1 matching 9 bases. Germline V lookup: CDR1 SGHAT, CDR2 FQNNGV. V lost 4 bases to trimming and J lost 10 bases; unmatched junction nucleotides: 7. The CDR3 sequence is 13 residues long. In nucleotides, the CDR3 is TGTGCCAGCAGCTCAGGACAGGGGCTGGCCTACACCTTC. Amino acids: CASSSGQGLAYTF.

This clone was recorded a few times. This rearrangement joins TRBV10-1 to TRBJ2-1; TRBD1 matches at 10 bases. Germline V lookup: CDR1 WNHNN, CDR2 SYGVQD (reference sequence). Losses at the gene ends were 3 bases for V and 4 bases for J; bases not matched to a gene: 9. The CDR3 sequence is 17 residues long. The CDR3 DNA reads TGCGCCAGCAGTGACCCCCGTGGGACAGGGGCGTACAATGAGCAGTTCTTC. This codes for CASSDPRGTGAYNEQFF.

The DNA of the CDR3 is TGCGCCAGCAGTGGTGTATCGGGACAGGGGGCGAACCCCCAATACTCTGGAAACACCATATATTTT. Its translation is CASSGVSGQGANPQYSGNTIYF. The chain carries TRBV4-1 and TRBJ1-3; 12 positions match TRBD1. With V trimmed by 6 bases and J by 0 bases, 21 bases remained unmatched. There are 22 residues in the CDR3. Germline CDR1 and CDR2: MGHRA and YSYEKL.

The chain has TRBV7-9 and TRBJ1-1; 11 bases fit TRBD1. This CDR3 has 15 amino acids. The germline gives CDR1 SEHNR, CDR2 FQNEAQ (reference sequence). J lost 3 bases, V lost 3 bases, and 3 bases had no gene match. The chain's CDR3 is CASSFWTGGDTEAFF. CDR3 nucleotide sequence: TGTGCCAGCAGCTTTTGGACAGGGGGCGACACTGAAGCTTTCTTT.

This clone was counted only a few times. The CDR3 spells CASTDRGRTQYF. The CDR3 DNA reads as TGTGCCAGCACTGATCGCGGGAGAACGCAGTATTTT. The chain recombines TRBV2 with TRBJ2-3; 7 positions match TRBD2. Germline CDR1 and CDR2: SNHLY and FYNNEI. The CDR3 spans 12 residues. Unmatched junction bases numbered 7, after V lost 7 bases and J lost 9 bases.

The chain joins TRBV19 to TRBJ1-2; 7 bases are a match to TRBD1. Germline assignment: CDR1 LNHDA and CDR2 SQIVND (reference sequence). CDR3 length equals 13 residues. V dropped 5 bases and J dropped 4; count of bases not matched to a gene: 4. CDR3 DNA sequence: TGTGCCAGTAGTCCAACAGGGGTCTATGGCTACACCTTC. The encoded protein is CASSPTGVYGYTF.

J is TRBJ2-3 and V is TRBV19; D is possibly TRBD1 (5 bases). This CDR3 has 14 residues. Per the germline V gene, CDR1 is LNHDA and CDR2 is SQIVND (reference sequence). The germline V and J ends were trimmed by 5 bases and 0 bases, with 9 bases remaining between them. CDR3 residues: CASSPRQSTDTQYF. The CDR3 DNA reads TGTGCCAGTAGTCCCCGACAGAGCACAGATACGCAGTATTTT.

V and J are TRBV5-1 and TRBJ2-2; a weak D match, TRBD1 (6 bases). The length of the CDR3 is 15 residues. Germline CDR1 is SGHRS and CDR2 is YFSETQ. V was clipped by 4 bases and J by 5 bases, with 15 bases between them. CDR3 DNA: TGCGCCAGCAGCATGGATACAGGGTTTACCGGGGAGCTGTTTTTT. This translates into CASSMDTGFTGELFF. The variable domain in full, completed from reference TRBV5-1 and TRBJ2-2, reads KAGVTQTPRYLIKTRGQQVTLSCSPISGHRSVSWYQQTPGQGLQFLFEYFSETQRNKGNFPGRFSGRQFSNSRSEMNVSTLELGDSALYLCASSMDTGFTGELFFGEGSRLTVL.

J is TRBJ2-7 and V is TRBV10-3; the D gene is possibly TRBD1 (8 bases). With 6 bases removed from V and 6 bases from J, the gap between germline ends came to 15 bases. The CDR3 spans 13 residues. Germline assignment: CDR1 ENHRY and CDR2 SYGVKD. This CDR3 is CAISLTGEGEQYF. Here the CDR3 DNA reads TGTGCCATCAGCTTGACAGGGGAGGGCGAGCAGTACTTC.

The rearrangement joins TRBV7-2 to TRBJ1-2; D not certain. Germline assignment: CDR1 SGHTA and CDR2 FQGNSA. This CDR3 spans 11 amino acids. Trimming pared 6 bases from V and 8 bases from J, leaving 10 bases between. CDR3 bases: TGTGCCAGCAGGACGAGGAGCGGCTACACCTTC. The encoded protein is CASRTRSGYTF.

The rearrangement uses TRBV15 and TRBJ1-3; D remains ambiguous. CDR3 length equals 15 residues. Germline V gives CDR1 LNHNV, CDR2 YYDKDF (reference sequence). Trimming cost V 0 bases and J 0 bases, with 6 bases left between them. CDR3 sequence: CATSRDRLSGNTIYF. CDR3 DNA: TGTGCCACCAGCAGAGACAGACTCTCTGGAAACACCATATATTTT.

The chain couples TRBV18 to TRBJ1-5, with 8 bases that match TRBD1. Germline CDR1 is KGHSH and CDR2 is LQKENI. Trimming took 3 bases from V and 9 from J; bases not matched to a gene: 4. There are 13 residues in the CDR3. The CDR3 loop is CASSPGQDVPQHF. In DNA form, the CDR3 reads TGTGCCAGCTCACCGGGACAGGATGTGCCCCAGCATTTT.

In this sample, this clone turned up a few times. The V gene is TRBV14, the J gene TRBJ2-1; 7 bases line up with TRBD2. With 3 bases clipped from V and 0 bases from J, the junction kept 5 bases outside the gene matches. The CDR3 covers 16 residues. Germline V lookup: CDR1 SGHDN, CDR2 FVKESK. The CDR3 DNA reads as TGTGCCAGCAGCCACCCGGGAGGAAGCTCCTACAATGAGCAGTTCTTC. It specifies CASSHPGGSSYNEQFF.

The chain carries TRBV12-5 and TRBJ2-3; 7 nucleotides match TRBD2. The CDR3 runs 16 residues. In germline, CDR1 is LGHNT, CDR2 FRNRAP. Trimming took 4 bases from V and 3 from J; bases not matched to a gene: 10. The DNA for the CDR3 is TGTGCTAGTGGTTGGCCTCAAGGACTAGAGACAGATACGCAGTATTTT. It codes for CASGWPQGLETDTQYF.

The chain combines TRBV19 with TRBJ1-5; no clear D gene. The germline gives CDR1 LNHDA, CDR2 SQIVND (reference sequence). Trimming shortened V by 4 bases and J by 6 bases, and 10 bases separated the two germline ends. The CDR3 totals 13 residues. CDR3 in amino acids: CASSTGVLQPQHF. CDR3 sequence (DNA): TGTGCCAGTAGTACCGGGGTACTTCAGCCCCAGCATTTT.

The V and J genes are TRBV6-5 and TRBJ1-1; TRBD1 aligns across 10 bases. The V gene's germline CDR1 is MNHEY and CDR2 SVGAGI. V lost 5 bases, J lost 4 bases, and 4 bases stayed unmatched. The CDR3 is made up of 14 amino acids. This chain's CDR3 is CASSRQGATTEAFF. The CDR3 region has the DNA TGTGCCAGCAGTCGACAGGGGGCGACCACTGAAGCTTTCTTT.

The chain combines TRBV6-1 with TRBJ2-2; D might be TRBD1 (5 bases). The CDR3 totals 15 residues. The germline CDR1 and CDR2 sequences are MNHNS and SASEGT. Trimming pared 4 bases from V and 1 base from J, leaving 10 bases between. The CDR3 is CASSGPTENTGELFF. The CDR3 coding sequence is TGTGCCAGCAGTGGACCGACAGAGAACACCGGGGAGCTGTTTTTT.